This entry features one T cell receptor beta chain sequence. Its antigen remains unidentified. These data come from a study of spatial heterogeneity in lung cancer. Regarding the study as a whole: Tracking of tumor mutation counts was seen in expanded intratumoral alpha and beta TCR counts.

In germline, CDR1 is MNHEY, CDR2 SVGEGT. V was pared by 6 bases and J by 4 bases, with 7 bases of the junction left unmatched. The CDR3 totals 14 residues. Every TCR cDNA molecule bore its own unique molecular identifier. TCRdb re-called the 5' RACE reads through MiXCR, storing one row per CDR3 protein. The data hold 4,000 or so distinct CDR3 sequences, with roughly 9.4% observed a single time. The time point denotes: sample taken at primary tumor resection. The chain is built from TRBV6-2 or TRBV6-3 and TRBJ2-7, with 9 nucleotides matching TRBD2. The source was lung tumor tissue, collected at surgery. The receptor comes from a male donor with early-stage non-small cell lung cancer. This CDR3 reads CASSIGLASYEQYF. CDR3 DNA: TGTGCCAGCAGCATCGGACTAGCGAGTTACGAGCAGTACTTC.